These T cell receptor beta chains were read from a single sample in a study of metastatic and nonmetastatic thyroid tumors. TCRdb re-processed the PCR reads through MiXCR. This table has some 31,000 clones, roughly a fifth appearing once. The sequenced sample consisted of blood. The origin of the receptors is a female donor with papillary thyroid cancer or a benign thyroid nodule (not recorded which). Some clones in this sample may be carry-over from other donors' samples. Each CDR3 is given with its conserved first and last residue. A D gene is named only where the DNA matches it firmly. For some rows the clone size is stated as once, few or many, or as a class when expanded; others skip it.

few,TRBV28,TRBD1,TRBJ2-3,TGTGCCAGCAAGGACGGGACAGTCCCTCTTAGCACAGATACGCAGTATTTT,CASKDGTVPLSTDTQYF
many,TRBV25-1,.,TRBJ2-7,TGTGCCAGCGGGTCGGGCGAGCAGTACTTC,CASGSGEQYF
.,TRBV24-1,.,TRBJ2-2,TGTGCCACCAGTGATTTGAGACAGGCCGGGGAGCTGTTTTTT,CATSDLRQAGELFF
many,TRBV10-2,TRBD1,TRBJ1-4,TGCGCCAGCAGTGAGTCGACCAGGGGACAGGGTGAAAAACTGTTTTTT,CASSESTRGQGEKLFF
.,TRBV10-3,.,TRBJ2-1,TGTGCCATCAGTTCCAGGGAGAGGGATGAGCAGTTCTTC,CAISSRERDEQFF
many,TRBV7-9,TRBD1,TRBJ2-5,TGTGCCAGCAGCGCCGGGACAGTAGGAGAGACCCAGTACTTC,CASSAGTVGETQYF
few,TRBV27,TRBD1,TRBJ1-3,TGTGCCAGCAGTCCCGGGACAGGTACGACTGGAAACACCATATATTTT,CASSPGTGTTGNTIYF
many,TRBV29-1,.,TRBJ1-6,TGCAGCGTTGAAGATCTGCCGGGGGATCCCCTCCACTTT,CSVEDLPGDPLHF
many,TRBV14,TRBD2,TRBJ2-5,TGTGCCAGCAGCCAAGTCTCAGGGAGGGACGTGACCCAGTACTTC,CASSQVSGRDVTQYF
few,TRBV6-1,.,TRBJ1-2,TGTGCCAGCAGTGAGTCTAACAGGAGATCTAATGGCTACACCTTC,CASSESNRRSNGYTF
few,TRBV19,.,TRBJ2-7,TGTGCCAGTAGTCTAGGTACGGGGGACGAGCAGTACTTC,CASSLGTGDEQYF
many,TRBV7-7,TRBD2,TRBJ2-5,TGTGCTAGCAGCTCAGACCCGACTAGCGGACAAGAGACCCAGTACTTC,CASSSDPTSGQETQYF
many,TRBV18,.,TRBJ2-2,TGTGCCAGCTCACCTGGTCGGGATACCGGGGAGCTGTTTTTT,CASSPGRDTGELFF
many,TRBV2,TRBD2,TRBJ2-5,TGTGCCAGCACCGCTAACGGGGGGGCCACTGAGACCCAGTACTTC,CASTANGGATETQYF
many,TRBV10-2,TRBD2,TRBJ2-7,TGCGCCAGCAGTGACGTCGGGGGGGCCTACGAGCAGTACTTC,CASSDVGGAYEQYF
many,TRBV7-2,.,TRBJ1-2,TGTGCCAGCAGCCCCGGTGATAGGGGGACCTATGGCTACACCTTC,CASSPGDRGTYGYTF
many,TRBV2,.,TRBJ2-7,TGTGCCAGCAGTGAAGCTGGAGACAGAAAATACGAGCAGTACTTC,CASSEAGDRKYEQYF
many,TRBV12-3/TRBV12-4,.,TRBJ1-1,TGTGCCAGCAGTCCCCAGGTTTCTGGGACTGAAGCTTTCTTT,CASSPQVSGTEAFF
.,TRBV20-1,TRBD1,TRBJ1-1,TGCAGTGCTAGAGACTCCCGGGACAGGGACACTGAAGCTTTCTTT,CSARDSRDRDTEAFF
many,TRBV12-3/TRBV12-4,TRBD1,TRBJ1-1,TGTGCCAGCAGTTTACACGGACAGGGGGATTGGGGCACTGAAGCTTTCTTT,CASSLHGQGDWGTEAFF
many,TRBV12-3/TRBV12-4,.,TRBJ1-2,TGTGCCAGCACCAAGGGGACACCCATGAACTATGGCTACACCTTC,CASTKGTPMNYGYTF
.,TRBV28,TRBD2,TRBJ2-3,TGTGCCAGCAGCTCCGTTACTAGCGGGGCCTACGGCACAGATACGCAGTATTTT,CASSSVTSGAYGTDTQYF
medium-sized,TRBV2,.,TRBJ1-6,TGTGCCAGCAGTGAGTTGGCGAATTCACCCCTCCACTTT,CASSELANSPLHF
many,TRBV5-6,.,TRBJ1-2,TGTGCCAGCAGCTTGGTGGGTTCGGGTGGCTACACCTTC,CASSLVGSGGYTF
many,TRBV20-1,.,TRBJ2-3,TGCAGTGCTAGGGCCCCCTCCGCAGGGGTGGCAGATACGCAGTATTTT,CSARAPSAGVADTQYF
.,TRBV20-1,.,TRBJ1-2,TGCAGTGCTGCCGGTCGGGGATCGTCGGGGGATGGCTACACCTTC,CSAAGRGSSGDGYTF
many,TRBV6-1,.,TRBJ1-5,TGTGCCAGCAGCCCCCTGACCGTTCATAGCAATCAGCCCCAGCATTTT,CASSPLTVHSNQPQHF
few,TRBV27,.,TRBJ2-7,TGTGCCAGCAGTTTATCGCGTCCCTACGAGCAGTACTTC,CASSLSRPYEQYF
medium-sized,TRBV6-2/TRBV6-3,TRBD2,TRBJ2-1,TGTGCCAGCAGTTATAGCGGGGGTAGCCACAATGAGCAGTTCTTC,CASSYSGGSHNEQFF
medium-sized,TRBV6-1,.,TRBJ1-5,TGTGCCAGCAGTGAACTGGGGCCAGGCGGCGGGCCCCAGCATTTT,CASSELGPGGGPQHF
many,TRBV12-3/TRBV12-4,.,TRBJ2-5,TGTGCCAGCAGCTATCTACAGGGTCAAGAGACCCAGTACTTC,CASSYLQGQETQYF
many,TRBV4-3,TRBD1,TRBJ1-5,TGCGCCAGCAGCCAAGATCGGGGACAGGGGGGTCAGCCCCAGCATTTT,CASSQDRGQGGQPQHF
many,TRBV7-2,TRBD1,TRBJ1-5,TGTGCCAGCAGCTTAAGACAGGGGGGTGGGCAGCCCCAGCATTTT,CASSLRQGGGQPQHF
many,TRBV5-1,TRBD2,TRBJ2-7,TGCGCCAGCAGCCCCTCCCCCGGGACTACCTCCTACGAGCAGTACTTC,CASSPSPGTTSYEQYF
.,TRBV7-3,TRBD2,TRBJ2-1,TGTGCCAGCAGCCCGAGGAGACTAGCGGGAGGGGATAATGAGCAGTTCTTC,CASSPRRLAGGDNEQFF
many,TRBV12-3/TRBV12-4,.,TRBJ2-7,TGTGCCAGCAGTTTTGACGGATCCTACGAGCAGTACTTC,CASSFDGSYEQYF
many,TRBV20-1,.,TRBJ1-4,TGCAGTGCTGGAGGGATCGCAACTAATGAAAAACTGTTTTTT,CSAGGIATNEKLFF
.,TRBV5-1,TRBD2,TRBJ2-7,TGCGCCAGCAGCTTGAGGGGACTAGCGGGAGAAATTGGGTGGCCCTACGAGCAGTACTTC,CASSLRGLAGEIGWPYEQYF
.,TRBV7-8,.,TRBJ2-5,TGTGCCAGCAGCCCTCCAGGTCTGCAAGAGACCCAGTACTTC,CASSPPGLQETQYF
.,TRBV11-3,.,TRBJ2-1,TGTGCCAGCAGCACCCGACTAGGAAGGCAGTTCTTC,CASSTRLGRQFF
many,TRBV20-1,TRBD1,TRBJ1-5,TGCAGTGCTCCCGGGACAGGGGAATATCAGCCCCAGCATTTT,CSAPGTGEYQPQHF
.,TRBV6-1,.,TRBJ2-3,TGTGCCAGCAGCATCGACGGGGTACCCACAGATACGCAGTATTTT,CASSIDGVPTDTQYF